These 19 T cell receptor beta chains originate from one sample sequenced in a study of T cell responses to AZD1222 COVID-19 vaccine. Assay: immunoSEQ multiplex PCR; the TCRdb copy retains only in-frame clones and omits some. The sample lists roughly 66,000 clones, approximately 80% occurring once. Sequenced here: peripheral blood, sampled on day 0 of AZD1222 vaccination. The source of these receptors is an adult in good health.

This chain connects TRBV6-5 to TRBJ1-2; D might be TRBD1 (6 bases). CDR1 MNHEY and CDR2 SVGAGI come from the germline V gene. The CDR3 extends over 12 amino acids. V was shortened by 2 bases and J by 8 bases, with 9 bases between the two germline ends. Written as DNA, the CDR3 is TGTGCCAGCAGTTACGGGGACAACGGCTACACCTTC. Translation: CASSYGDNGYTF.

The V call is TRBV4-1, the J call TRBJ2-7; D might be TRBD1 or TRBD2, each matching 7 bases. This CDR3 comprises 16 residues. Germline lookup yields CDR1 MGHRA and CDR2 YSYEKL. V lost 0 bases, J lost 4 bases, and 16 bases lay in between. The DNA for the CDR3 is TGCGCCAGCAGCCAAGAACGGGGGCAGGGGGGGTACGAGCAGTACTTC. This translates into CASSQERGQGGYEQYF.

The gene calls are TRBV6-6 and TRBJ2-7; 8 bases agree with TRBD1. The V gene's germline CDR1 is MNHNY and CDR2 SVGAGI (reference sequence). This CDR3 is 16 amino acids long. V lost 6 bases, J lost 4 bases, and 14 bases stayed unmatched. For the CDR3, the DNA is TGTGCCAGCAGGTACCCTCCGACAGGGGAAGGTTACGAGCAGTACTTC. Translation: CASRYPPTGEGYEQYF.

About this clone: A junction end diverges from the germline sequence, so it may reflect a read error. The chain couples TRBV9 to TRBJ1-2; D unresolved. CDR3 length: 12 residues. Looked up from germline, CDR1 is SGDLS and CDR2 is YYNGEE. The DNA of the CDR3 is TGTGCCAGCAGCCCGGACGGTGTGAGCTTGGCCTTC. It specifies CASSPDGVSLAF. Drawing the rest from reference TRBV9 and TRBJ1-2, the complete variable domain is DSGVTQTPKHLITATGQRVTLRCSPRSGDLSVYWYQQSLDQGLQFLIQYYNGEERAKGNILERFSAQQFPDLHSELNLSSLELGDSALYFCASSPDGVSLAFGSGTRLTVV.

The V gene is TRBV27, the J gene TRBJ2-1; 8 positions agree with TRBD2. V shed 5 bases and J 10 bases; nucleotides not matched to a gene: 4. Germline V CDR1 and CDR2: MNHEY, SMNVEV (reference sequence). This CDR3 is built from 12 residues. Here the CDR3 DNA reads TGTGCCAGCAGTCCGGGGGGGAGCGAGCAGTTCTTC. The encoded protein is CASSPGGSEQFF.

The rearrangement links TRBV28 to TRBJ2-6; D is unclear. The CDR3 runs 15 residues. Germline values: CDR1 MDHEN, CDR2 SYDVKM. Trimming pared 8 bases from V and 0 bases from J, leaving 11 bases between. Here the CDR3 DNA reads TGTGCCAGCCTGGGGTCTTTCTCTGGGGCCAACGTCCTGACTTTC. Translated, it gives CASLGSFSGANVLTF.

The chain couples TRBV21-1 to TRBJ2-7; the table gives TRBD1 as D, unverified against the DNA. TRBV21-1 is tagged as a pseudogene. This CDR3 region has 16 residues. CDR3 protein: CASRVTEGQRNYEQYF. CDR3 DNA sequence: TGTGCCAGCAGGGTAACGGAGGGACAGAGAAACTACGAGCAGTACTTC.

The chain is built from TRBV15 and TRBJ2-5; 8 bases fit TRBD1. The germline V gene has CDR1 LNHNV and CDR2 YYDKDF (reference sequence). V was pared by 0 bases and J by 2 bases, with 5 bases of the junction left unmatched. CDR3 length: 16 residues. CDR3 bases: TGTGCCACCAGCAGAGATGGACAGGGTCGTCAAGAGACCCAGTACTTC. Translating gives CATSRDGQGRQETQYF.

The chain combines TRBV5-4 with TRBJ2-5; possible D gene TRBD1, 5 bases. Germline loops: CDR1 SGHNT, CDR2 YYREEE (reference sequence). The CDR3 loop spans 14 amino acids. Trimming took 1 base from V and 4 from J, leaving 11 bases between them. Written as DNA, the CDR3 is TGTGCCAGCAGCTTGAGTCAGGGCGGAGAGACCCAGTACTTC. Amino acid sequence: CASSLSQGGETQYF.

The chain recombines TRBV2 with TRBJ1-6; 9 bases agree with TRBD1. The CDR3 consists of 14 residues. J gave up 8 bases and V 6 bases, and 5 bases lay outside the gene matches. Germline V gene data show CDR1 as SNHLY and CDR2 as FYNNEI. The CDR3 DNA is TGTGCCAGCAGCGGGACAGGGCGTGATTCACCCCTCCACTTT. Encoded protein: CASSGTGRDSPLHF.

Only a few counts were recorded for this clone. Other DNA sequences of this sample code for an identical CDR3. The chain couples TRBV28 to TRBJ1-5; 10 bases fit TRBD1. The CDR3 has 15 amino acids. After removal of 4 bases from V and 4 bases from J, the junction contained 4 bases not matched to a gene. CDR1 and CDR2 (germline): MDHEN, SYDVKM. CDR3 sequence: CASSSGQGGNQPQHF. As DNA, the CDR3 is TGTGCCAGCAGTTCCGGACAGGGGGGAAATCAGCCCCAGCATTTT.

V usage is TRBV6-6 and J usage is TRBJ1-1; 8 nucleotides align to TRBD1. CDR1 is MNHNY, CDR2 SVGAGI, per germline (reference sequence). The junction had 7 bases not matched to a gene; V was cut back by 6 bases and J by 4 bases. The CDR3 runs 14 residues. As DNA, the CDR3 is TGTGCCAGCAGCCAGAACAGGGGGTTCACTGAAGCTTTCTTT. Protein: CASSQNRGFTEAFF.

This rearrangement joins TRBV7-2 to TRBJ2-5; D is unresolved. CDR3 length equals 13 residues. Germline CDR1 SGHTA, CDR2 FQGNSA. V was cut by 2 bases and J by 1 base, with 5 bases left in between. The DNA of the CDR3 is TGTGCCAGCAGCTTACTCGTCCAAGAGACCCAGTACTTC. Its translation: CASSLLVQETQYF. Full variable domain (remainder filled in from reference TRBV7-2 and TRBJ2-5): GAGVSQSPSNKVTEKGKDVELRCDPISGHTALYWYRQSLGQGLEFLIYFQGNSAPDKSGLPSDRFSAERTGGSVSTLTIQRTQQEDSAVYLCASSLLVQETQYFGPGTRLLVL.

The chain is built from TRBV10-1 and TRBJ1-3; D is uncertain. In germline, CDR1 is WNHNN, CDR2 SYGVQD (reference sequence). V lost 10 bases and J 1 base, leaving 11 bases between the germline ends. This CDR3 comprises 13 residues. The CDR3 spells CATSVTSGNTIYF. The DNA for the CDR3 is TGCGCCACCAGCGTAACTTCTGGAAACACCATATATTTT.

CDR3 loop: CASSLPTQETQYF. The DNA of the CDR3 is TGTGCCAGCAGCTTGCCTACCCAAGAGACCCAGTACTTC. The rearrangement joins TRBV5-4 to TRBJ2-5, with no clear D. Germline CDR1 SGHNT, CDR2 YYREEE (reference sequence). This CDR3 has 13 amino acids. Trimming pared 1 base from V and 1 base from J, leaving 5 bases between. Supplemented by reference TRBV5-4 and TRBJ2-5, the full variable domain reads ETGVTQSPTHLIKTRGQQVTLRCSSQSGHNTVSWYQQALGQGPQFIFQYYREEENGRGNFPPRFSGLQFPNYSSELNVNALELDDSALYLCASSLPTQETQYFGPGTRLLVL.

This chain connects TRBV19 to TRBJ2-1; 8 nucleotides line up with TRBD1. Germline-derived CDR1 and CDR2 are LNHDA and SQIVND (reference sequence). There are 13 residues in the CDR3. The ends lost 6 bases at V and 8 bases at J; junction bases unmatched: 6. This CDR3 is CASSGQGLYEQFF. DNA of the CDR3: TGTGCCAGTAGCGGACAGGGACTTTATGAGCAGTTCTTC.

The rearrangement joins TRBV5-1 to TRBJ1-1; the D gene is possibly TRBD1 (6 bases). Germline V gives CDR1 SGHRS, CDR2 YFSETQ. The germline V and J ends were trimmed by 2 bases and 5 bases, with 16 bases remaining between them. The CDR3 runs to 15 residues. CDR3 region: CASSFNRVGETEAFF. In DNA form, the CDR3 reads TGCGCCAGCAGCTTCAACAGGGTCGGGGAGACTGAAGCTTTCTTT.

The chain couples TRBV19 to TRBJ1-2, with 8 bases aligning to TRBD1. J lost 4 bases, V lost 2 bases, and 6 bases had no gene match. The CDR3 covers 15 residues. CDR1 and CDR2 (germline): LNHDA, SQIVND (reference sequence). CDR3 nucleotides: TGTGCCAGTAGTATACAGGGGGCGCGGGGCTATGGCTACACCTTC. This gives the protein CASSIQGARGYGYTF.

The chain joins TRBV2 to TRBJ2-3, with D possibly being TRBD2 (5 bases). CDR1 is SNHLY and CDR2 is FYNNEI in the germline V gene. The CDR3 contains 15 residues. V lost 5 bases to trimming and J lost 6 bases, with 18 bases between them. CDR3 amino acids: CASSRTWGSVDTQYF. The CDR3 DNA sequence: TGTGCCAGCAGTAGGACTTGGGGAAGTGTGGATACGCAGTATTTT.